This T cell receptor (beta chain) was recovered during a study of CD8 T cells in ankylosing spondylitis. Study-wide findings and caveats: Among TCR beta sequences, a motif of several highly homologous variants appeared characteristic of ankylosing spondylitis blood. Certain motif variants had earlier appeared in reactive arthritis synovial fluid and blood.

In its sample, this clonotype was seen many times. Its antigen is not known. Using quantitative 5'-RACE with molecular barcodes, the authors made TCR beta libraries. A single record per CDR3 protein comes from TCRdb applying MiXCR to the 5' RACE reads. The table includes a few hundred thousand distinct CDR3 sequences, roughly a tenth detected once. The CDR3 sequence is 14 residues long. The ends were cut back, 2 bases at V and 0 bases at J, with 8 bases in the middle. This TCR was recovered from a male donor with ankylosing spondylitis or in good health (not recorded which). The rearrangement joins TRBV12-3 or TRBV12-4 to TRBJ2-7; perhaps TRBD2 as D (5 bases). Sequencing used blood, either unsorted or a sorted T cell fraction (not recorded which). The CDR3 DNA is TGTGCCAGCAGTTTACCGGGGATCTCCTACGAGCAGTACTTC. Amino acids: CASSLPGISYEQYF.